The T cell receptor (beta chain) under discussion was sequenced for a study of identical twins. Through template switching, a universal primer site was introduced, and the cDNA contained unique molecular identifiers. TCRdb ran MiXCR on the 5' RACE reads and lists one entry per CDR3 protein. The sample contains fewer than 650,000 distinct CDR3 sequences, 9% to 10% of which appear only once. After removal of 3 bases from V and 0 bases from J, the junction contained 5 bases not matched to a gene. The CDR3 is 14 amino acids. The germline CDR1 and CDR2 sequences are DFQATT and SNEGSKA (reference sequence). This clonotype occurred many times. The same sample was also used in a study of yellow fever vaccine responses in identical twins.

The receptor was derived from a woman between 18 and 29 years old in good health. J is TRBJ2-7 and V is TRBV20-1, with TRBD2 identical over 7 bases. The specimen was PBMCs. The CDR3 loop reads CSASERGLSYEQYF. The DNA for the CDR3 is TGCAGTGCTAGTGAGCGGGGACTCTCCTACGAGCAGTACTTC.